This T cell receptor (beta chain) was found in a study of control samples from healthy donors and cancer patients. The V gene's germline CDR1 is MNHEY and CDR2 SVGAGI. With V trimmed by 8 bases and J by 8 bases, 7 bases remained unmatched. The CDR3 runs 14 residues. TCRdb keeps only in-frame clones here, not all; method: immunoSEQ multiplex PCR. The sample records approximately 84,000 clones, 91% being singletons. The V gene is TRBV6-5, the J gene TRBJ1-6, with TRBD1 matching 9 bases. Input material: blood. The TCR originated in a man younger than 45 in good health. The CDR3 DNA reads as TGTGCCAGCCGCCCGGGACAGGGTTATTCACCCCTCCACTTT. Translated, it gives CASRPGQGYSPLHF.